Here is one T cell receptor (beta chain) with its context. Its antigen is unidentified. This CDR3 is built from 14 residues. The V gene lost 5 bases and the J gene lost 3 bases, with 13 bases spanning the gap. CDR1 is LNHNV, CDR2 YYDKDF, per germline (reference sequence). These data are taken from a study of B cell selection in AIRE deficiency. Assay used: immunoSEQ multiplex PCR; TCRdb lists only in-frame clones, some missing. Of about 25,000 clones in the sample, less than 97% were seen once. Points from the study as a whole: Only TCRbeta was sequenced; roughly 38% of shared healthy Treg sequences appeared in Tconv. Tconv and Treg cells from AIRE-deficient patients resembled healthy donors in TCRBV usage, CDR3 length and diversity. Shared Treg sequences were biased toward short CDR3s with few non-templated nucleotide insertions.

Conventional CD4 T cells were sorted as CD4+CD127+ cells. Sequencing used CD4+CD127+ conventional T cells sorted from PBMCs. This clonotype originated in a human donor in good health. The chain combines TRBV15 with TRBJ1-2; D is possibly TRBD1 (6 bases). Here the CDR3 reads CATSHDQGHYGYTF. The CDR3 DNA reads TGTGCCACCAGCCACGACCAGGGGCACTATGGCTACACCTTC.